The T cell receptor beta chain under discussion was sequenced for a study of blood T cell repertoires in COVID-19. Study context: Acute and convalescent COVID-19 specimens originated in the United States, Italy and Spain. In each case, the material was cDNA or gDNA derived from T cells, B-cell-depleted T cells, or PBMCs.

Methods used by the authors: It was from reference gene primer amplification that nucleated cell counts were estimated. The protocol was immunoSEQ multiplex PCR, while the TCRdb copy is restricted to in-frame clones and leaves out a portion. D and trimming come from the DNA, and the V and J calls and clone size come from that table. This table has roughly 90,000 clones, around four fifths appearing once. V was pared by 3 bases and J by 4 bases, with 10 bases between. Per germline, CDR1 LGHDT and CDR2 YNNKEL (reference sequence). This CDR3 contains 14 residues. Material: peripheral blood. The TCR originated in a man between 50 and 59 years old with acute or convalescent COVID-19. The rearrangement links TRBV3-1 (or the pseudogene TRBV3-2) to TRBJ1-5; D is perhaps TRBD1 (6 bases). The CDR3 nucleotides are TGTGCCAGCAGCCAGATCAGGGGAAATCAGCCCCAGCATTTT. Protein product: CASSQIRGNQPQHF.